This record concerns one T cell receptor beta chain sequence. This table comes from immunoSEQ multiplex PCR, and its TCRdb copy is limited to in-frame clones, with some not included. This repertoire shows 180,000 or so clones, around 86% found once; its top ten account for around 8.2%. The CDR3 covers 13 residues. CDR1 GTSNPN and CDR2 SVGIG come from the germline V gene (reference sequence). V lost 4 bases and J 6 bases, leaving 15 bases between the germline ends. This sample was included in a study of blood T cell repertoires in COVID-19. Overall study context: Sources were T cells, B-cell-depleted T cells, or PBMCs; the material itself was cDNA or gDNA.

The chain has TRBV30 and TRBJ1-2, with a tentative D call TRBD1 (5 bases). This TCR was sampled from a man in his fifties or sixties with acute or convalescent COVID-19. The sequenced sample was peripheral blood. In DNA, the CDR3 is TGTGCCTGGATGGCGGGGACGGTTGATGGCTACACCTTC. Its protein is CAWMAGTVDGYTF. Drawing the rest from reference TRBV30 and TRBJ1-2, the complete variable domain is SQTIHQWPATLVQPVGSPLSLECTVEGTSNPNLYWYRQAAGRGLQLLFYSVGIGQISSEVPQNLSASRPQDRQFILSSKKLLLSDSGFYLCAWMAGTVDGYTFGSGTRLTVV.